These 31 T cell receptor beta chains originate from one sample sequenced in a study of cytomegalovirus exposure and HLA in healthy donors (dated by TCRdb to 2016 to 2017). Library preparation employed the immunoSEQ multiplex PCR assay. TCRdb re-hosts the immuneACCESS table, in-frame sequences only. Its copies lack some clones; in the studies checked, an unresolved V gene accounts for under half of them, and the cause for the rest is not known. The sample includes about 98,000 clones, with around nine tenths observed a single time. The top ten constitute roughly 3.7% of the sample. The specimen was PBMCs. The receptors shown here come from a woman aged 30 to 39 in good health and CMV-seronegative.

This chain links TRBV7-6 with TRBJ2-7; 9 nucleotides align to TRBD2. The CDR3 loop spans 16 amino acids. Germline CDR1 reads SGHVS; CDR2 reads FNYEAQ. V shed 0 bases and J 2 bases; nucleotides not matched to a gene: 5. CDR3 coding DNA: TGTGCCAGCAGCTTAGCGACTCTAGCGGGGACCTACGAGCAGTACTTC. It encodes CASSLATLAGTYEQYF.

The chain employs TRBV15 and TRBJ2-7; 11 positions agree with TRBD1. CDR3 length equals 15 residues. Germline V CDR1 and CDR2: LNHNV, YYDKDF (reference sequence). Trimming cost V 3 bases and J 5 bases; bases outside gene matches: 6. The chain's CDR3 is CATSRYGQGANEQYF. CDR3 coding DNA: TGTGCCACCAGCAGGTACGGACAGGGGGCCAACGAGCAGTACTTC.

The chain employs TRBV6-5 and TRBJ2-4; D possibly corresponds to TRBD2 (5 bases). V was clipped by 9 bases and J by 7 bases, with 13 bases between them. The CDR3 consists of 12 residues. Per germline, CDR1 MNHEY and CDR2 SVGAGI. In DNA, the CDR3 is TGTGCCAGTAAAGGGCGCGGGAACATTCAGTACTTC. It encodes CASKGRGNIQYF.

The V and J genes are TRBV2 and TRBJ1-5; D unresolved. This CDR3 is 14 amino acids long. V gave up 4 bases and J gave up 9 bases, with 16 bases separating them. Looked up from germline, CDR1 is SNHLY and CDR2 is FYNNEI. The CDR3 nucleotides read TGTGCCAGCAGTGCCAACAGCCTCTTGATGCCCCAGCATTTT. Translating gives CASSANSLLMPQHF.

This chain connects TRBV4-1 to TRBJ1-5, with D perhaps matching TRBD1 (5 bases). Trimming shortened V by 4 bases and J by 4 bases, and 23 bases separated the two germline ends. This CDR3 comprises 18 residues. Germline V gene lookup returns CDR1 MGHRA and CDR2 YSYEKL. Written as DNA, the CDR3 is TGCGCCAGCAGCCCTAATAGCAGGGAGGATGATCGGAATCAGCCCCAGCATTTT. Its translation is CASSPNSREDDRNQPQHF.

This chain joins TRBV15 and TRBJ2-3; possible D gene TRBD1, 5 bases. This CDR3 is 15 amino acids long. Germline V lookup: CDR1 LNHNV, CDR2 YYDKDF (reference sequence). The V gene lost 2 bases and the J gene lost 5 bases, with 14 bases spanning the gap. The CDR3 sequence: CATSRTGVSGDTQYF. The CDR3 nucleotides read TGTGCCACCAGCAGAACAGGAGTCTCGGGAGATACGCAGTATTTT.

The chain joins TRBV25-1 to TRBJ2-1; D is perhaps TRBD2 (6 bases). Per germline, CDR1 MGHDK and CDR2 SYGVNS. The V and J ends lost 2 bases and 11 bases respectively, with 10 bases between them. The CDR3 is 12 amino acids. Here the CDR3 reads CASSEPGTQQFF. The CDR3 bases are TGTGCCAGCAGTGAACCCGGGACTCAGCAGTTCTTC.

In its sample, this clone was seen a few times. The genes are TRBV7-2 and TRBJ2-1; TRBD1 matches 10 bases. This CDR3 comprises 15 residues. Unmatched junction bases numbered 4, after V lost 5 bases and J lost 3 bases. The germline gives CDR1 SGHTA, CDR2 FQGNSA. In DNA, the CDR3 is TGTGCCAGCAGCCCACGGACAGGGGGCTACAATGAGCAGTTCTTC. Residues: CASSPRTGGYNEQFF.

DNA of the CDR3: TGTGCCAGCAGCCCAACAGATACGCAGTATTTT. It codes for CASSPTDTQYF. The chain is built from TRBV7-9 and TRBJ2-3; no reliable D call. This CDR3 has 11 amino acids. The ends were cut back, 5 bases at V and 3 bases at J, with 3 bases in the middle. The germline V gene encodes CDR1 SEHNR and CDR2 FQNEAQ (reference sequence).

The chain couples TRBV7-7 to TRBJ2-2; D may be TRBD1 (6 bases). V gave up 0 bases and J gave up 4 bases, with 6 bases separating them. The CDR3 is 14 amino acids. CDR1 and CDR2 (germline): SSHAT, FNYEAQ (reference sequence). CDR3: CASSLAGGTGELFF. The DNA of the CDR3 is TGTGCCAGCAGCTTAGCAGGGGGCACCGGGGAGCTGTTTTTT.

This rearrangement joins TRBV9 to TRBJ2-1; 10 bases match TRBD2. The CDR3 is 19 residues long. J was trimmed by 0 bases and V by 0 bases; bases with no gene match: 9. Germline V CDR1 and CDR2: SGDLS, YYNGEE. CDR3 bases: TGTGCCAGCAGCGTAGACGAGCGGGGGGGAACATACTCCTACAATGAGCAGTTCTTC. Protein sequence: CASSVDERGGTYSYNEQFF.

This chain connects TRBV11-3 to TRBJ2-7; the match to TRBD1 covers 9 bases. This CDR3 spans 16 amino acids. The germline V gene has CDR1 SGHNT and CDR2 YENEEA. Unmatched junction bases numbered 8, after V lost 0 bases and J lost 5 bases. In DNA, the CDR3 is TGTGCCAGCAGCTTAGAGGGGACAGGGACGCACCACGAGCAGTACTTC. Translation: CASSLEGTGTHHEQYF.

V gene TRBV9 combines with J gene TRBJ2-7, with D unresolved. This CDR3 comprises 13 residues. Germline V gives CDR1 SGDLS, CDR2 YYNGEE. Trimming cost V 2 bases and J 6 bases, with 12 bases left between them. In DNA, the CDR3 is TGTGCCAGCAGCGTTCGAGTAGTATCCGAGCAGTACTTC. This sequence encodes CASSVRVVSEQYF.

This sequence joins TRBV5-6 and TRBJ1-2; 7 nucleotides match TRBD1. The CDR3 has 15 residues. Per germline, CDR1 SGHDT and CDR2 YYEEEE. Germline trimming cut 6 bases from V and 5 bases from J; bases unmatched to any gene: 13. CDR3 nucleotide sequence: TGTGCCAGCATGGAAGGGACAGCAAGCATTTATGGCTACACCTTC. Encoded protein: CASMEGTASIYGYTF.

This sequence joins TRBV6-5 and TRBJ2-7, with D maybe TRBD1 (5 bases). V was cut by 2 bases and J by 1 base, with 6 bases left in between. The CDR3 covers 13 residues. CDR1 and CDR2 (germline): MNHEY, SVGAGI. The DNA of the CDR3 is TGTGCCAGCAGTTACGACAGATCCTACGAGCAGTACTTC. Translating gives CASSYDRSYEQYF.

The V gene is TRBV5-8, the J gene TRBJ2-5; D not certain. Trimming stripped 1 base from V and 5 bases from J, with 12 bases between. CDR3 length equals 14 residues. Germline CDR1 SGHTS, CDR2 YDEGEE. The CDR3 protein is CASSLRLRRETQYF. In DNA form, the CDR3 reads TGTGCCAGCAGCTTGAGACTCAGACGGGAGACCCAGTACTTC.

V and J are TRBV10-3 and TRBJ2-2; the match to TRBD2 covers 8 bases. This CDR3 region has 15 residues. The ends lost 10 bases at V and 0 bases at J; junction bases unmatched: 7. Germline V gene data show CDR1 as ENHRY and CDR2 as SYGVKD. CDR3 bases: TGTGCCAGCTCGGCACTAGCGGCGAACACCGGGGAGCTGTTTTTT. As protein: CASSALAANTGELFF.

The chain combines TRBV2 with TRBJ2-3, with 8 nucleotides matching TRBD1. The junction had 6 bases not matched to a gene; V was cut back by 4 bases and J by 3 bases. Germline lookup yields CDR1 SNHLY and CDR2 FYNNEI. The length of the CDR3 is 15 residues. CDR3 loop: CASSGGQGRTDTQYF. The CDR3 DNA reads TGTGCCAGCAGTGGTGGACAGGGACGGACAGATACGCAGTATTTT. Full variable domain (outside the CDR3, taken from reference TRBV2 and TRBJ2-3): EPEVTQTPSHQVTQMGQEVILRCVPISNHLYFYWYRQILGQKVEFLVSFYNNEISEKSEIFDDQFSVERPDGSNFTLKIRSTKLEDSAMYFCASSGGQGRTDTQYFGPGTRLTVL.

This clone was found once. The CDR3 region is CASVRKWGQEKLFF. Written as DNA, the CDR3 is TGTGCCAGCGTGCGTAAGTGGGGCCAAGAAAAACTGTTTTTT. The rearrangement uses TRBV19 and TRBJ1-4; possible D gene TRBD1, 5 bases. Trimming shortened V by 9 bases and J by 8 bases, and 19 bases separated the two germline ends. This CDR3 is 14 amino acids long. Germline CDR1 reads LNHDA; CDR2 reads SQIVND (reference sequence). Full variable domain (remainder filled in from reference TRBV19 and TRBJ1-4): DGGITQSPKYLFRKEGQNVTLSCEQNLNHDAMYWYRQDPGQGLRLIYYSQIVNDFQKGDIAEGYSVSREKKESFPLTVTSAQKNPTAFYLCASVRKWGQEKLFFGSGTQLSVL.

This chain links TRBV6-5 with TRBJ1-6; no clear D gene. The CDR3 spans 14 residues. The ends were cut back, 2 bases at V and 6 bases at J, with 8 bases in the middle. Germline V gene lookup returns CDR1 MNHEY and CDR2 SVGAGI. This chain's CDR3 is CASSYETRNSPLHF. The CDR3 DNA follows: TGTGCCAGCAGTTACGAGACACGTAATTCACCCCTCCACTTT.

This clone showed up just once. The CDR3 DNA sequence: TGCGCCAGCAGTTTCGATAGCGGGGGGATCACAGATACGCAGTATTTT. Translating it yields CASSFDSGGITDTQYF. The chain carries TRBV10-2 and TRBJ2-3; TRBD2 matches 10 bases. The CDR3 has 16 residues. V shed 5 bases, J shed 2 bases, and the junction held 7 bases outside the gene matches. The V gene's germline CDR1 is WSHSY and CDR2 SAAADI.

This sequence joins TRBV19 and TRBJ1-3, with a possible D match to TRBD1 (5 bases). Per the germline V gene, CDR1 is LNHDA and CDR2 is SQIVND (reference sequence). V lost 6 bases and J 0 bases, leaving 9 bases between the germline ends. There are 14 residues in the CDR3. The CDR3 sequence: CASSRQLSGNTIYF. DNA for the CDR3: TGTGCCAGTAGCCGACAGCTCTCTGGAAACACCATATATTTT. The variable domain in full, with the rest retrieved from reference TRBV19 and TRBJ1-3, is DGGITQSPKYLFRKEGQNVTLSCEQNLNHDAMYWYRQDPGQGLRLIYYSQIVNDFQKGDIAEGYSVSREKKESFPLTVTSAQKNPTAFYLCASSRQLSGNTIYFGEGSWLTVV.

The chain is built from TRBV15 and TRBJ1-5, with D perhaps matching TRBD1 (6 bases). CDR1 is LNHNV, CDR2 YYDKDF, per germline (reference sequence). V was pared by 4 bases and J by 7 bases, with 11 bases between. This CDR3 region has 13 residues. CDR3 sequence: CATSNQRGQPQHF. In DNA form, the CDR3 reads TGTGCCACCAGCAACCAAAGGGGGCAGCCCCAGCATTTT.

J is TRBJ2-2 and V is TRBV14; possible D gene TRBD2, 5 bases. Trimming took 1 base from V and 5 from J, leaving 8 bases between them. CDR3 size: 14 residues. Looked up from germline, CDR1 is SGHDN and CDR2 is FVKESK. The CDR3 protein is CASSQGTWTGELFF. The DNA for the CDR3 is TGTGCCAGCAGCCAAGGGACTTGGACCGGGGAGCTGTTTTTT.

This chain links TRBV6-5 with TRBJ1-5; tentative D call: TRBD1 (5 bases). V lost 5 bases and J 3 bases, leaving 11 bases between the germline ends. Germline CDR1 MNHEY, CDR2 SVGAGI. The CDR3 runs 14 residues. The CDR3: CASSAPGLNQPQHF. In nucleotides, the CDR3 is TGTGCCAGCAGTGCGCCAGGGCTCAATCAGCCCCAGCATTTT.

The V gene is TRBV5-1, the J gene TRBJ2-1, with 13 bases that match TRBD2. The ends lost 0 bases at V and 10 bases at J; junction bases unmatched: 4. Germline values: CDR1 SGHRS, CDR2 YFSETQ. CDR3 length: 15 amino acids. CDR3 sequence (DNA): TGCGCCAGCAGCTTGGTAACTAGCGGGGGGGCCGAGCAGTTCTTC. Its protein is CASSLVTSGGAEQFF.

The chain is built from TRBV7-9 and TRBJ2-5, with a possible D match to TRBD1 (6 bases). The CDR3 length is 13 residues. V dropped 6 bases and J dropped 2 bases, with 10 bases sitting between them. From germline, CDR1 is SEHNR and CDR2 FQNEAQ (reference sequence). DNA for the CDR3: TGTGCCAGCAGGGTAACAGGGCAAGAGACCCAGTACTTC. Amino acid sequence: CASRVTGQETQYF.

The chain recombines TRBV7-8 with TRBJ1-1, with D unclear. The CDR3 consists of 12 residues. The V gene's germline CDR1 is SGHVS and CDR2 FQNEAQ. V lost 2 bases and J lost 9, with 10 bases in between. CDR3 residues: CASSLSTSKAFF. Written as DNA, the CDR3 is TGTGCCAGCAGCTTATCAACGAGCAAAGCTTTCTTT.

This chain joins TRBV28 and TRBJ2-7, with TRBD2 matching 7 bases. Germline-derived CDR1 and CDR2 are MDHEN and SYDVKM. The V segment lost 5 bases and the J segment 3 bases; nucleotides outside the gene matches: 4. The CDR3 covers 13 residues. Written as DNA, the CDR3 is TGTGCCAGCAGTCTACTAGCGCGCTACGAGCAGTACTTC. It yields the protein CASSLLARYEQYF.

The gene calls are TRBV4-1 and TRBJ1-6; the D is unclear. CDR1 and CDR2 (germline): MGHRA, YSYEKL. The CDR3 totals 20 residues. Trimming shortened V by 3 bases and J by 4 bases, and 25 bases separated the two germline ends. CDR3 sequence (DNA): TGCGCCAGCAGCCAGCGAGGTGACGGGAGGGTCCCTCGATATAATTCACCCCTCCACTTT. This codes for CASSQRGDGRVPRYNSPLHF.

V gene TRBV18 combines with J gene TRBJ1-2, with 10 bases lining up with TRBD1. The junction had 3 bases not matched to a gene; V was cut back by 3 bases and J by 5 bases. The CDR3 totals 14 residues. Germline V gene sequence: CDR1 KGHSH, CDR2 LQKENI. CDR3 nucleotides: TGTGCCAGCTCACCGACAGGGGGCCGATATGGCTACACCTTC. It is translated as CASSPTGGRYGYTF. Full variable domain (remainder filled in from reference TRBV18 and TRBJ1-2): NAGVMQNPRHLVRRRGQEARLRCSPMKGHSHVYWYRQLPEEGLKFMVYLQKENIIDESGMPKERFSAEFPKEGPSILRIQQVVRGDSAAYFCASSPTGGRYGYTFGSGTRLTVV.